One sample yielded the 21 T cell receptor beta chains listed below, sequenced in a study of beta chain features in type 1 diabetes (dated by TCRdb to between 2017 and 2018). Library preparation was by the immunoSEQ multiplex PCR assay. The High Capacity cDNA Reverse Transcription Kit was used to reverse transcribe all of the isolated RNA, meaning that expressed TCRB transcripts were what got sequenced. TCRdb provides this immuneACCESS table in a form limited to in-frame rearrangements. Some clones are lacking; in checked studies, under half of them reflect an unresolved V gene, and why the rest are absent is not known. Here the sample has about 700,000 clones; 13% occur a single time. The leading ten clones occupy less than 0.025% of the sample. Their antigen targets remain unknown. The study at large found these results: A moderate but significant shortening of TCRB CDR3 length was observed in type 1 diabetes patients in all four CD4+ subsets.

Sequencing input: naive CD4+ T cells from blood. The intended sense of this specimen's cell subset or site label: true naive CD4+ T cells. The receptor set was obtained from a man younger than 30 with type 1 diabetes.

There are a few counts of this clone. The chain employs TRBV30 and TRBJ1-1; the match to TRBD1 covers 11 bases. Trimming cost V 3 bases and J 1 base; bases outside gene matches: 7. Germline CDR1 and CDR2: GTSNPN and SVGIG (reference sequence). This CDR3 has 16 amino acids. As DNA, the CDR3 is TGTGCCTGGAGACCCGGACAGGGGGCAAGGAACACTGAAGCTTTCTTT. Translating gives CAWRPGQGARNTEAFF.

This clone has only a few counts. The chain links TRBV6-6 to TRBJ2-2; unclear D gene. The CDR3 is 15 residues long. Per germline, CDR1 MNHNY and CDR2 SVGAGI (reference sequence). Deletions cut 2 bases from V and 10 bases from J, with 17 bases between. The CDR3 DNA reads as TGTGCCAGCAGTTACACGGTAGGAACCGGAGCGGAGCTGTTTTTT. This translates into CASSYTVGTGAELFF.

This clone was observed a few times. The gene calls are TRBV4-1 and TRBJ1-5; maybe TRBD1 (6 bases). The V end was cut by 4 bases, the J end by 3 bases, with 10 bases between. The germline V gene encodes CDR1 MGHRA and CDR2 YSYEKL. The CDR3 has 14 amino acids. DNA for the CDR3: TGCGCCAGCAGCCCTACAGGGATCAATCAGCCCCAGCATTTT. Its protein product is CASSPTGINQPQHF.

This chain connects TRBV19 to TRBJ1-6, with D maybe TRBD1 (5 bases). The germline V gene encodes CDR1 LNHDA and CDR2 SQIVND (reference sequence). The CDR3 loop spans 16 amino acids. The ends were cut back, 4 bases at V and 14 bases at J, with 24 bases in the middle. CDR3 in DNA: TGTGCCAGTAGTACCTCCACCCGAGACAAGACAGTCACCCTCCACTTT. It codes for CASSTSTRDKTVTLHF.

The chain has TRBV7-9 and TRBJ1-2, with 7 bases matching TRBD1. Germline CDR1 reads SEHNR; CDR2 reads FQNEAQ (reference sequence). With V trimmed by 3 bases and J by 6 bases, 1 base remained unmatched. The CDR3 contains 12 residues. As DNA, the CDR3 is TGTGCCAGCAGCTTGACAGGGAATGGCTACACCTTC. It specifies CASSLTGNGYTF.

Only a few counts were recorded for this clone. The chain carries TRBV29-1 and TRBJ2-2, with D hard to call. Trimming left V 0 bases short and J 3 bases short, with 8 bases between. Germline assignment: CDR1 SQVTM and CDR2 ANQGSEA. The CDR3 is 14 amino acids. In DNA form, the CDR3 reads TGCAGCGTTGAAGATTCCCAGGACACCGGGGAGCTGTTTTTT. Encoded protein: CSVEDSQDTGELFF.

This clone was seen only a few times. This sequence joins TRBV10-3 and TRBJ2-3; D not certain. CDR3 length equals 13 residues. Looked up from germline, CDR1 is ENHRY and CDR2 is SYGVKD. Trimming removed 11 bases from V and 2 bases from J, with 14 bases in between. The CDR3 DNA reads TGTGCCTCTACCGATCCCCCCACAGATACGCAGTATTTT. Amino acid sequence: CASTDPPTDTQYF.

The chain has TRBV10-1 and TRBJ2-1; D is unresolved. The CDR3 spans 11 residues. Germline CDR1 WNHNN, CDR2 SYGVQD (reference sequence). Trimming removed 8 bases from V and 6 bases from J, with 8 bases in between. The CDR3 sequence is CASGNFNEQFF. CDR3 coding DNA: TGCGCCAGCGGGAACTTCAATGAGCAGTTCTTC.

This sequence joins TRBV7-6 and TRBJ2-1; TRBD1 might be the D (6 bases). Germline CDR1 reads SGHVS; CDR2 reads FNYEAQ. CDR3 length equals 16 residues. V lost 4 bases to trimming and J lost 4 bases, with 17 bases between them. CDR3 loop: CASSSPLGASYNEQFF. As DNA, the CDR3 is TGTGCCAGCAGCTCCCCCCTGGGGGCGTCTTACAATGAGCAGTTCTTC.

The chain joins TRBV6-5 to TRBJ2-3, with unresolved D. The ends were cut back, 0 bases at V and 2 bases at J, with 9 bases in the middle. Germline V lookup: CDR1 MNHEY, CDR2 SVGAGI. CDR3 length: 15 amino acids. The CDR3 sequence is CASSYSMGFTDTQYF. CDR3 nucleotides: TGTGCCAGCAGTTACTCAATGGGCTTCACAGATACGCAGTATTTT.

The chain uses TRBV6-5 and TRBJ1-2; D gene ambiguous. Germline CDR1 is MNHEY and CDR2 is SVGAGI. The CDR3 consists of 13 residues. V gave up 5 bases and J gave up 8 bases, with 15 bases separating them. The CDR3 is CASSPSGLEGYTF. The CDR3 DNA is TGTGCCAGCAGTCCATCGGGGTTGGAAGGCTACACCTTC.

This rearrangement joins TRBV19 to TRBJ1-5; TRBD1 matches at 9 bases. V was pared by 7 bases and J by 14 bases, with 6 bases of the junction left unmatched. Looked up from germline, CDR1 is LNHDA and CDR2 is SQIVND (reference sequence). The CDR3 extends over 11 amino acids. The CDR3 DNA reads as TGTGCCAGTACCCCCGGGACAGGGAAGCATTTT. Its protein is CASTPGTGKHF.

This clone showed up just a few times. This sequence joins TRBV5-1 and TRBJ2-3, with D unclear. Germline CDR1 SGHRS, CDR2 YFSETQ. V was trimmed by 1 base and J by 3 bases, leaving 15 bases between them. The CDR3 sequence is 16 residues long. The CDR3 protein is CASSLQGDGVTDTQYF. CDR3 DNA sequence: TGCGCCAGCAGCTTGCAAGGCGACGGAGTAACAGATACGCAGTATTTT.

This clone appeared once. J is TRBJ2-2 and V is TRBV5-1, with a weak D call TRBD1 (5 bases). Germline assignment: CDR1 SGHRS and CDR2 YFSETQ. There are 16 residues in the CDR3. Trimming pared 0 bases from V and 0 bases from J, leaving 9 bases between. Here the CDR3 reads CASSLGTNANTGELFF. The CDR3 region has the DNA TGCGCCAGCAGCTTGGGGACAAACGCGAACACCGGGGAGCTGTTTTTT.

This clone was recorded a few times. The V call is TRBV15, the J call TRBJ2-3; 11 bases agree with TRBD1. The V and J ends lost 0 bases and 6 bases, in that order; junction bases with no gene match: 8. CDR3 length: 17 residues. Germline loops: CDR1 LNHNV, CDR2 YYDKDF (reference sequence). CDR3 residues: CATSRDWGQGVSDTQYF. DNA for the CDR3: TGTGCCACCAGCAGAGATTGGGGACAGGGGGTTAGTGATACGCAGTATTTT.

This clone was counted only a few times. The V and J genes are TRBV5-6 and TRBJ2-1, with D maybe TRBD1 (6 bases). The V end was cut by 3 bases, the J end by 4 bases, with 11 bases between. The CDR3 sequence is 14 residues long. CDR1 is SGHDT, CDR2 YYEEEE, per germline. CDR3 sequence: CASSSNREYNEQFF. As DNA, the CDR3 is TGTGCCAGCAGCTCCAACAGGGAGTACAATGAGCAGTTCTTC.

The V and J genes are TRBV5-1 and TRBJ1-1; D might be TRBD1 (5 bases). Trimming shortened V by 4 bases and J by 0 bases, and 13 bases separated the two germline ends. The germline V gene encodes CDR1 SGHRS and CDR2 YFSETQ. This CDR3 has 15 residues. The CDR3 is CASSPRGRLNTEAFF. The DNA of the CDR3 is TGCGCCAGCAGCCCTAGGGGACGATTGAACACTGAAGCTTTCTTT.

The V call is TRBV19, the J call TRBJ1-2, with TRBD1 matching over 7 bases. CDR3 size: 13 residues. The V gene end was trimmed by 6 bases and the J gene end by 4 bases; junction bases not matched to a gene: 5. The germline CDR1 and CDR2 sequences are LNHDA and SQIVND (reference sequence). CDR3 region: CASRGGQTYGYTF. As DNA, the CDR3 is TGTGCCAGTAGAGGGGGACAGACCTATGGCTACACCTTC.

This chain links TRBV7-6 with TRBJ2-5, with 10 bases aligning to TRBD2. Trimming at V came to 5 bases and at J to 0 bases, leaving 3 bases not matched to a gene. The CDR3 sequence is 15 residues long. Germline V lookup: CDR1 SGHVS, CDR2 FNYEAQ. The CDR3 DNA follows: TGTGCCAGCAGCCCTAGCGGGGGAAACCAAGAGACCCAGTACTTC. Protein sequence: CASSPSGGNQETQYF.

V is TRBV6-5 and J is TRBJ2-7, with 7 bases aligning to TRBD2. The CDR3 runs to 15 residues. CDR1 and CDR2 from the germline V gene are MNHEY and SVGAGI. The V and J ends lost 0 bases and 7 bases, in that order; junction bases with no gene match: 9. CDR3 coding DNA: TGTGCCAGCAGTTACTCGGCAGGGAGGGGCCCTGAGCAGTACTTC. Protein product: CASSYSAGRGPEQYF.

The chain carries TRBV7-9 and TRBJ2-7; the match to TRBD1 covers 8 bases. V lost 5 bases to trimming and J lost 5 bases; unmatched junction nucleotides: 8. CDR1 and CDR2 (germline): SEHNR, FQNEAQ (reference sequence). This CDR3 contains 14 residues. CDR3 sequence (DNA): TGTGCCAGCAGCAACGACAGGGGTTCCAACGAGCAGTACTTC. It codes for CASSNDRGSNEQYF.